One and the same sample provided the 29 T cell receptor beta chains below, sequenced in a study of CD8+ T cells in alopecia areata. Investigators isolated RNA and reverse transcribed it into cDNA to act as the sequencing template. Assay: immunoSEQ multiplex PCR; the TCRdb copy retains only in-frame clones and omits some. Here the sample spans 95,000 to 110,000 clones, around 83% being singletons. Noted treatment: oral pan-JAK inhibitor, 5-10 mg twice daily. The source was CD8+ T cells sorted from blood, collected at week 24, from a patient treated with tofacitinib. These receptors were collected from a human donor with alopecia areata.

The CDR3 here is CSGKPTGGTEAFF. CDR3 in DNA: TGCAGCGGCAAACCTACGGGGGGGACTGAAGCTTTCTTT. J is TRBJ1-1 and V is TRBV29-1; D perhaps matches TRBD1 (5 bases). The ends were cut back, 7 bases at V and 5 bases at J, with 17 bases in the middle. The CDR3 extends over 13 amino acids. CDR1 is SQVTM and CDR2 is ANQGSEA in the germline V gene.

This chain uses TRBV11-2 with TRBJ2-4; tentative D call: TRBD2 (5 bases). Germline CDR1 SGHAT, CDR2 FQNNGV. This CDR3 has 19 amino acids. V was cut by 0 bases and J by 0 bases, with 18 bases left in between. The CDR3 DNA reads as TGTGCCAGCAGCTTAGATCTTTGGGAGCCAGCCCTAGCCAAAAACATTCAGTACTTC. Its protein is CASSLDLWEPALAKNIQYF.

The V and J genes are TRBV19 and TRBJ2-7, with TRBD1 identical over 11 bases. In germline, CDR1 is LNHDA, CDR2 SQIVND (reference sequence). The V and J ends lost 5 bases and 6 bases, in that order; junction bases with no gene match: 6. The CDR3 has 14 amino acids. The CDR3 DNA reads as TGTGCCAGTAGTTCAACCGGGACAGGGGGCGAGCAGTACTTC. This translates into CASSSTGTGGEQYF.

Concerning this clone: This sample includes further DNA sequences coding for the same CDR3. The chain combines TRBV7-9 with TRBJ2-7; TRBD1 might be the D (5 bases). Germline V CDR1 and CDR2: SEHNR, FQNEAQ (reference sequence). The CDR3 is 13 amino acids. Trimming shortened V by 4 bases and J by 0 bases, and 7 bases separated the two germline ends. CDR3 region: CASSSDSSYEQYF. As DNA, the CDR3 is TGTGCCAGCAGCTCAGACAGCTCCTACGAGCAGTACTTC. The whole variable domain, remainder taken from reference TRBV7-9 and TRBJ2-7, is DTGVSQNPRHKITKRGQNVTFRCDPISEHNRLYWYRQTLGQGPEFLTYFQNEAQLEKSRLLSDRFSAERPKGSFSTLEIQRTEQGDSAMYLCASSSDSSYEQYFGPGTRLTVT.

This chain joins TRBV28 and TRBJ2-7; the match to TRBD2 covers 7 bases. The germline gives CDR1 MDHEN, CDR2 SYDVKM. V shed 4 bases, J shed 3 bases, and the junction held 6 bases outside the gene matches. The CDR3 runs 14 residues. CDR3 bases: TGTGCCAGCAGTTATACGGGAGGCGTCTACGAGCAGTACTTC. Translation gives CASSYTGGVYEQYF.

The V call is TRBV7-9, the J call TRBJ2-3, with 11 bases aligning to TRBD2. CDR3 length: 16 residues. V was pared by 5 bases and J by 3 bases, with 7 bases of the junction left unmatched. Per the germline V gene, CDR1 is SEHNR and CDR2 is FQNEAQ (reference sequence). In nucleotides, the CDR3 is TGTGCCAGCAGCGGCGGGGGACTAGCGGCTACAGATACGCAGTATTTT. It encodes CASSGGGLAATDTQYF.

The genes are TRBV2 and TRBJ2-7; the D gene is possibly TRBD2 (6 bases). The CDR3 has 12 amino acids. V lost 7 bases, J lost 5 bases, and 12 bases lay in between. Germline V gene data show CDR1 as SNHLY and CDR2 as FYNNEI. The CDR3 region has the DNA TGTGCCAGCAAAGGCGGGGCCCACGAGCAGTACTTC. Its protein product is CASKGGAHEQYF.

V and J are TRBV11-2 and TRBJ2-1; D uncertain. Trimming removed 5 bases from V and 7 bases from J, with 18 bases in between. Germline assignment: CDR1 SGHAT and CDR2 FQNNGV. The CDR3 totals 15 residues. The CDR3 region is CASSPTSRVKNEQFF. Here the CDR3 DNA reads TGTGCCAGCAGCCCTACCTCTAGGGTTAAGAATGAGCAGTTCTTC.

The gene calls are TRBV7-9 and TRBJ1-5; D is perhaps TRBD1 (6 bases). The CDR3 totals 14 residues. Germline CDR1 is SEHNR and CDR2 is FQNEAQ (reference sequence). Trimming shortened V by 3 bases and J by 3 bases, and 9 bases separated the two germline ends. DNA for the CDR3: TGTGCCAGCAGCTTTCCAGGGGTCAATCAGCCCCAGCATTTT. It is translated as CASSFPGVNQPQHF.

This chain links TRBV7-9 with TRBJ1-6; D is unresolved. Trimming removed 5 bases from V and 0 bases from J, with 17 bases in between. The CDR3 runs 18 residues. Germline CDR1 is SEHNR and CDR2 is FQNEAQ (reference sequence). The CDR3 coding sequence is TGTGCCAGCAGCCTCGTCTCGACTATTAGCTCCTATAATTCACCCCTCCACTTT. Protein: CASSLVSTISSYNSPLHF.

This chain uses TRBV2 with TRBJ2-2; D possibly matches TRBD1 or TRBD2 (5 bases each). The CDR3 is 17 residues long. V was shortened by 3 bases and J by 5 bases, with 19 bases between the two germline ends. CDR1 is SNHLY, CDR2 FYNNEI, per germline. CDR3 amino acids: CASSDGEGPLRTGELFF. The CDR3 DNA reads TGTGCCAGCAGTGATGGTGAGGGGCCCTTGAGGACCGGGGAGCTGTTTTTT.

V gene TRBV4-1 combines with J gene TRBJ2-2, with 7 positions matching TRBD1. With V trimmed by 4 bases and J by 1 base, 3 bases remained unmatched. Germline values: CDR1 MGHRA, CDR2 YSYEKL. The CDR3 extends over 15 amino acids. CDR3 amino acids: CASSLRTGNTGELFF. The CDR3 nucleotides are TGCGCCAGCAGCCTGCGGACAGGGAACACCGGGGAGCTGTTTTTT.

The chain couples TRBV18 to TRBJ2-1; D uncertain. The CDR3 is 16 residues long. Germline V gene data show CDR1 as KGHSH and CDR2 as LQKENI. The V end was cut by 3 bases, the J end by 5 bases, with 17 bases between. In nucleotides, the CDR3 is TGTGCCAGCTCACCGGCTTGGGCTTATGGGGACAATGAGCAGTTCTTC. It translates to CASSPAWAYGDNEQFF.

The J gene is TRBJ1-1, the V gene TRBV4-1, with a possible D match to TRBD1 (5 bases). From germline, CDR1 is MGHRA and CDR2 YSYEKL. The CDR3 contains 18 residues. V was shortened by 0 bases and J by 5 bases, with 22 bases between the two germline ends. The CDR3 nucleotides are TGCGCCAGCAGCCAAGACCCGGGCGGGGGGACCGGGGATACTGAAGCTTTCTTT. It specifies CASSQDPGGGTGDTEAFF.

The genes are TRBV7-9 and TRBJ2-2, with D possibly being TRBD1 (6 bases). CDR1 and CDR2 from the germline V gene are SEHNR and FQNEAQ (reference sequence). CDR3 length: 15 amino acids. V was cut by 0 bases and J by 4 bases, with 9 bases left in between. CDR3 sequence reads: CASSLAGRGTGELFF. The CDR3 bases are TGTGCCAGCAGCTTAGCGGGCAGGGGCACCGGGGAGCTGTTTTTT.

The V gene is TRBV7-9, the J gene TRBJ2-1, with 9 bases identical to TRBD2. The CDR3 consists of 15 residues. Germline-derived CDR1 and CDR2 are SEHNR and FQNEAQ (reference sequence). V dropped 1 base and J dropped 10; count of bases not matched to a gene: 8. This CDR3 reads CASSLGRSGGLEQFF. The CDR3 DNA is TGTGCCAGCAGCTTAGGACGTAGCGGGGGTTTGGAGCAGTTCTTC.

This chain connects TRBV5-4 to TRBJ2-3, with D maybe TRBD2 (6 bases). Germline V gene sequence: CDR1 SGHNT, CDR2 YYREEE (reference sequence). V lost 4 bases, J lost 2 bases, and 8 bases lay in between. The length of the CDR3 is 13 residues. The CDR3: CASSRTITDTQYF. DNA for the CDR3: TGTGCCAGCAGCCGGACTATCACAGATACGCAGTATTTT.

V gene TRBV7-2 combines with J gene TRBJ2-5, with TRBD2 as a possible D gene (7 bases). Deletions cut 6 bases from V and 5 bases from J, with 19 bases between. The CDR3 length is 15 residues. Germline CDR1 SGHTA, CDR2 FQGNSA. This CDR3 reads CASRQGPGGRETQYF. CDR3 bases: TGTGCCAGCAGGCAAGGGCCGGGGGGCAGGGAGACCCAGTACTTC.

This chain uses TRBV4-1 with TRBJ2-3, with D tentatively TRBD2 (7 bases). Germline values: CDR1 MGHRA, CDR2 YSYEKL. The CDR3 runs 18 residues. Trimming took 3 bases from V and 1 from J, leaving 20 bases between them. The chain's CDR3 is CASSQTPEGGGRTDTQYF. The DNA of the CDR3 is TGCGCCAGCAGCCAGACCCCCGAGGGAGGGGGGCGCACAGATACGCAGTATTTT.

The gene calls are TRBV2 and TRBJ2-2; possibly TRBD1 for D (6 bases). This CDR3 is 15 amino acids long. Germline V lookup: CDR1 SNHLY, CDR2 FYNNEI. V was trimmed by 3 bases and J by 0 bases, leaving 8 bases between them. In DNA form, the CDR3 reads TGTGCCAGCAGTGAGGGGGCCTCGAACACCGGGGAGCTGTTTTTT. Translation: CASSEGASNTGELFF.

This clone was detected only a few times. This chain uses TRBV4-1 with TRBJ2-7; D is undetermined. The ends were cut back, 6 bases at V and 2 bases at J, with 17 bases in the middle. Germline lookup yields CDR1 MGHRA and CDR2 YSYEKL. CDR3 length: 15 residues. CDR3 nucleotides: TGCGCCAGCAGGCGGCTCCCGGGTTCGACCTACGAGCAGTACTTC. Encoded protein: CASRRLPGSTYEQYF.

J is TRBJ1-2 and V is TRBV11-2, with TRBD1 identical over 8 bases. The CDR3 runs to 14 residues. Unmatched junction bases numbered 6, after V lost 1 base and J lost 8 bases. Germline V gene data show CDR1 as SGHAT and CDR2 as FQNNGV. The CDR3, as DNA: TGTGCCAGCAGCTTAGCAGGGGGCGCAGAAGGCTACACCTTC. Protein sequence: CASSLAGGAEGYTF.

V is TRBV7-9 and J is TRBJ1-5; no definite D call. CDR1 and CDR2 (germline): SEHNR, FQNEAQ (reference sequence). V was shortened by 0 bases and J by 0 bases, with 9 bases between the two germline ends. The CDR3 runs to 16 residues. The CDR3 DNA follows: TGTGCCAGCAGCTTAGCAGGGCGGAGTAGCAATCAGCCCCAGCATTTT. Translation: CASSLAGRSSNQPQHF.

The chain employs TRBV19 and TRBJ1-1; no definite D call. The CDR3 is 14 amino acids. Germline V CDR1 and CDR2: LNHDA, SQIVND (reference sequence). V lost 8 bases, J lost 1 base, and 14 bases lay in between. The CDR3 reads CASLSWTGNTEAFF. CDR3 sequence (DNA): TGTGCCAGTTTATCCTGGACCGGGAACACTGAAGCTTTCTTT.

V is TRBV4-1 and J is TRBJ2-2, with TRBD1 as a possible D gene (5 bases). This CDR3 has 14 residues. Between the trimmed V and J ends, which lost 3 bases and 3 bases, there was a span of 8 bases. Germline V gene lookup returns CDR1 MGHRA and CDR2 YSYEKL. The CDR3 DNA sequence: TGCGCCAGCAGCCATGACAGTCACACCGGGGAGCTGTTTTTT. Translated: CASSHDSHTGELFF.

The genes are TRBV7-2 and TRBJ1-2; 9 nucleotides match TRBD1. J lost 2 bases, V lost 6 bases, and 10 bases had no gene match. This CDR3 is 16 amino acids long. CDR1 and CDR2 from the germline V gene are SGHTA and FQGNSA. DNA for the CDR3: TGTGCCAGCAGACCCCCCCGGGACAGGGCAAACTATGGCTACACCTTC. Protein: CASRPPRDRANYGYTF.

V and J are TRBV27 and TRBJ2-7; 9 bases fit TRBD1. There are 15 residues in the CDR3. CDR1 MNHEY and CDR2 SMNVEV come from the germline V gene (reference sequence). The V and J ends lost 7 bases and 2 bases, in that order; junction bases with no gene match: 9. The CDR3 region has the DNA TGTGCCAGCACTCACCGGGGGACAGGGACCTACGAGCAGTACTTC. Residues: CASTHRGTGTYEQYF.

The genes are TRBV13 and TRBJ2-1; unclear D gene. V lost 5 bases and J 0 bases, leaving 11 bases between the germline ends. The CDR3 length is 15 residues. Per the germline V gene, CDR1 is PRHDT and CDR2 is FYEKMQ (reference sequence). The CDR3 reads CASSPQRSSYNEQFF. CDR3 DNA: TGTGCCAGCAGCCCCCAGAGGAGCTCCTACAATGAGCAGTTCTTC.

This rearrangement joins TRBV5-1 to TRBJ2-3, with D unclear. CDR3 size: 12 residues. The V gene lost 0 bases and the J gene lost 5 bases, with 4 bases spanning the gap. Germline values: CDR1 SGHRS, CDR2 YFSETQ. The chain's CDR3 is CASSLERDTQYF. The CDR3 DNA reads as TGCGCCAGCAGCTTGGAAAGAGATACGCAGTATTTT.